This TCR beta chain was obtained from a study of cytomegalovirus exposure and HLA in healthy donors. Per the germline V gene, CDR1 is WNHNN and CDR2 is SYGVQD (reference sequence). The J segment lost 1 base and the V segment lost 5 bases, leaving 5 bases of the junction unmatched. The CDR3 has 16 residues. Despite likely unrecorded immune exposures, the donors were nominally healthy at the time of sampling. This PCR relied on a set of 60 Vbeta primers and 13 Jbeta primers. TCRdb's copy holds only in-frame clones and misses some; the assay was immunoSEQ multiplex PCR. In the table there are approximately 92,000 clones, 69% of which are singletons.

The clonotype was recovered from a man between 45 and 60 years old in good health and CMV-seronegative. The genes are TRBV10-1 and TRBJ1-1; TRBD1 matches at 12 bases. Sequenced input: PBMCs. The DNA of the CDR3 is TGCGCCAGCAGTACCGGGACAGGGGGCCAGAACACTGAAGCTTTCTTT. This gives the protein CASSTGTGGQNTEAFF.